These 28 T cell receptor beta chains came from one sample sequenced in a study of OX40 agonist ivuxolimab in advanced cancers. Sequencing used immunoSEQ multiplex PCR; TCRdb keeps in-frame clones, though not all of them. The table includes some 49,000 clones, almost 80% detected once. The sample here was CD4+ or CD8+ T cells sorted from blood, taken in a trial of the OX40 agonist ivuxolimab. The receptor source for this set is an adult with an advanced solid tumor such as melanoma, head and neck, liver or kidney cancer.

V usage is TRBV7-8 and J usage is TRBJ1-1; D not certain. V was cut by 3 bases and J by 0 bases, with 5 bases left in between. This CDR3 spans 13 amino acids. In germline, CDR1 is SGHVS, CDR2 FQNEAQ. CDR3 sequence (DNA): TGTGCCAGCAGCTTGGGAATGAACACTGAAGCTTTCTTT. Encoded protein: CASSLGMNTEAFF. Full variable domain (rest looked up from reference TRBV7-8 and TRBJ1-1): GAGVSQSPRYKVAKRGQDVALRCDPISGHVSLFWYQQALGQGPEFLTYFQNEAQLDKSGLPSDRFFAERPEGSVSTLKIQRTQQEDSAVYLCASSLGMNTEAFFGQGTRLTVV.

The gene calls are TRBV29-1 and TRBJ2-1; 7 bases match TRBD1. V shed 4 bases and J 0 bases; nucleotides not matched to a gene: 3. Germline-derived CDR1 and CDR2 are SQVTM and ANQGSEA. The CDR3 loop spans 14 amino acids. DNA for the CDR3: TGCAGCGTTGTCACAGGGGCCTCCTACAATGAGCAGTTCTTC. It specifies CSVVTGASYNEQFF.

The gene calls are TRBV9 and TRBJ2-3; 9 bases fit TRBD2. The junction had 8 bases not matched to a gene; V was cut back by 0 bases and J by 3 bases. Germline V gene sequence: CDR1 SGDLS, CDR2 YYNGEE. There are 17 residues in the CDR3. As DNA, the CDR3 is TGTGCCAGCAGCGTAGCTTCGCGTAGCGGGAGAACAGATACGCAGTATTTT. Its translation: CASSVASRSGRTDTQYF. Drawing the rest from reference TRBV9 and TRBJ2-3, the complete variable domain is DSGVTQTPKHLITATGQRVTLRCSPRSGDLSVYWYQQSLDQGLQFLIQYYNGEERAKGNILERFSAQQFPDLHSELNLSSLELGDSALYFCASSVASRSGRTDTQYFGPGTRLTVL.

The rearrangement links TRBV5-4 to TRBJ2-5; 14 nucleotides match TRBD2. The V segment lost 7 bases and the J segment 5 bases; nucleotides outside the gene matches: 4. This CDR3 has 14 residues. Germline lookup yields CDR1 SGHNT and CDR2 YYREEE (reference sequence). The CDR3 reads CASRLAGGRETQYF. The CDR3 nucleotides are TGTGCCAGCCGACTAGCGGGAGGGAGGGAGACCCAGTACTTC.

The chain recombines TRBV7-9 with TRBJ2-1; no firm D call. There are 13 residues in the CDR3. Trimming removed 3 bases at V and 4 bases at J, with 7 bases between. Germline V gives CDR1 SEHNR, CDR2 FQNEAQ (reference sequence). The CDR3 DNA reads TGTGCCAGCAGCTTCGCGTATTACAATGAGCAGTTCTTC. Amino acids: CASSFAYYNEQFF.

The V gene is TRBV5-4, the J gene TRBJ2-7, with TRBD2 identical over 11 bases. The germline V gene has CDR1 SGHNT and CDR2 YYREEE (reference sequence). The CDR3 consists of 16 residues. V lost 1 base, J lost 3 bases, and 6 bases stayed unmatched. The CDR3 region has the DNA TGTGCCAGCAGCTTGAGTGTCGGACTAGCGGGCTACGAGCAGTACTTC. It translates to CASSLSVGLAGYEQYF.

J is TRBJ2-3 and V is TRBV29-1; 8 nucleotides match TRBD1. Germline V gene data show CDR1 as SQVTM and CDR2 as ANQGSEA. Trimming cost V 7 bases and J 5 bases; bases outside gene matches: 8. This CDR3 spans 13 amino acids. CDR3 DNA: TGCAGCGGTAAAGCAGGGGGCCGAGATACGCAGTATTTT. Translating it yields CSGKAGGRDTQYF.

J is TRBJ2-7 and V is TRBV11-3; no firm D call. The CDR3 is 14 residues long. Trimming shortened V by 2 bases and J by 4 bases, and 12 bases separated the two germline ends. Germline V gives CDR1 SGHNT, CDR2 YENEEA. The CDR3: CASSLFSQVYEQYF. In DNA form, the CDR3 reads TGTGCCAGCAGCTTATTCAGTCAGGTTTACGAGCAGTACTTC.

The chain's CDR3 is CASSRMGNSGNTIYF. The CDR3 nucleotides read TGTGCCAGCAGCCGGATGGGGAATTCTGGAAACACCATATATTTT. V usage is TRBV5-6 and J usage is TRBJ1-3; D gene unclear. The CDR3 runs to 15 residues. V lost 4 bases to trimming and J lost 1 base, with 12 bases between them. CDR1 and CDR2 from the germline V gene are SGHDT and YYEEEE.

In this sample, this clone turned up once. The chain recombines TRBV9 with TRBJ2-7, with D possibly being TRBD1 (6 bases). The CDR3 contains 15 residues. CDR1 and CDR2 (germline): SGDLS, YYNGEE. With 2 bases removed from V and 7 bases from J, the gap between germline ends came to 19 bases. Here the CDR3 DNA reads TGTGCCAGCAGCGTGAGTCCAGGGGCTTTCGAGGAGCAGTACTTC. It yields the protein CASSVSPGAFEEQYF.

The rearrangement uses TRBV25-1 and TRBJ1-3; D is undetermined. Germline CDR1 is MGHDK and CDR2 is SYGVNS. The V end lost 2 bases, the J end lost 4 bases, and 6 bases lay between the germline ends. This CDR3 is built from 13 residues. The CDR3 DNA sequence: TGTGCCAGCAGTGAACTGGGGGGAAACACCATATATTTT. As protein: CASSELGGNTIYF. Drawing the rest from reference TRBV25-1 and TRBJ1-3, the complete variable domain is EADIYQTPRYLVIGTGKKITLECSQTMGHDKMYWYQQDPGMELHLIHYSYGVNSTEKGDLSSESTVSRIRTEHFPLTLESARPSHTSQYLCASSELGGNTIYFGEGSWLTVV.

CDR3 protein: CASSAAVSQETQYF. The CDR3 DNA reads TGTGCCAGCAGCGCCGCAGTGAGCCAAGAGACCCAGTACTTC. The chain combines TRBV5-4 with TRBJ2-5; D is unclear. The CDR3 is 14 residues long. Germline assignment: CDR1 SGHNT and CDR2 YYREEE (reference sequence). The V end was cut by 4 bases, the J end by 1 base, with 11 bases between.

The CDR3 reads CASSYGQVVGYTF. In DNA form, the CDR3 reads TGTGCCAGCAGTTACGGACAGGTTGTAGGCTACACCTTC. J is TRBJ1-2 and V is TRBV28, with TRBD1 identical over 7 bases. The ends lost 4 bases at V and 8 bases at J; junction bases unmatched: 7. Germline V gene lookup returns CDR1 MDHEN and CDR2 SYDVKM. The CDR3 is made up of 13 amino acids.

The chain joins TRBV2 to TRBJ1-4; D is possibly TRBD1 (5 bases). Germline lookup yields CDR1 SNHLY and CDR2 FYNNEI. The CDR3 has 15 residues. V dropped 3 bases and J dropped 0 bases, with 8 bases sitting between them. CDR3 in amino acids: CASSDQGTTNEKLFF. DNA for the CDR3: TGTGCCAGCAGTGATCAGGGAACAACTAATGAAAAACTGTTTTTT.

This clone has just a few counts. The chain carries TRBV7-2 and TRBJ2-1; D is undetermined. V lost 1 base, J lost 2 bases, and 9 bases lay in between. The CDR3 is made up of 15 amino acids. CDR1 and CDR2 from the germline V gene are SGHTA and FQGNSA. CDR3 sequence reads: CASSLVVGTYNEQFF. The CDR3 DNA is TGTGCCAGCAGCTTAGTCGTTGGGACCTACAATGAGCAGTTCTTC.

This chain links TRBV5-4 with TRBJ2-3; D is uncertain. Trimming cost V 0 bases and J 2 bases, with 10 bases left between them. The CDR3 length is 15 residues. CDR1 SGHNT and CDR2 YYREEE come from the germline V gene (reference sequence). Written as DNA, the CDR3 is TGTGCCAGCAGCTTGGAGTCCGGGCCCACAGATACGCAGTATTTT. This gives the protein CASSLESGPTDTQYF.

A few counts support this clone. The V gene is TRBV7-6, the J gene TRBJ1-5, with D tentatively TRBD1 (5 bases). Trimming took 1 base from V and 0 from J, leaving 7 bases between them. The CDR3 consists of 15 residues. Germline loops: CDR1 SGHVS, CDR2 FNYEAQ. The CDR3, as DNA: TGTGCCAGCAGCTTAGGAACAGGTAGCAATCAGCCCCAGCATTTT. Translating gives CASSLGTGSNQPQHF.

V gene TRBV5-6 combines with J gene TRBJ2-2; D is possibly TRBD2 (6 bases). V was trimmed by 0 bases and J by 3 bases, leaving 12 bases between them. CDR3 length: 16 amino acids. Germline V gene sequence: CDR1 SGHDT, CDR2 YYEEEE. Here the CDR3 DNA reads TGTGCCAGCAGCTTGGTGCCTAGCGAGCACACCGGGGAGCTGTTTTTT. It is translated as CASSLVPSEHTGELFF.

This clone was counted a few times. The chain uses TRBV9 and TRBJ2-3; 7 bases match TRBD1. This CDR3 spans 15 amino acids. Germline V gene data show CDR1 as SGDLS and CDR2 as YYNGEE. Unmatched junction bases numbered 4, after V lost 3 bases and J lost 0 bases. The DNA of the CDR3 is TGTGCCAGCAGCGGTAGGGGACAGAGCACAGATACGCAGTATTTT. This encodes CASSGRGQSTDTQYF. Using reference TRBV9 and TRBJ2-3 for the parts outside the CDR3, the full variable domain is DSGVTQTPKHLITATGQRVTLRCSPRSGDLSVYWYQQSLDQGLQFLIQYYNGEERAKGNILERFSAQQFPDLHSELNLSSLELGDSALYFCASSGRGQSTDTQYFGPGTRLTVL.

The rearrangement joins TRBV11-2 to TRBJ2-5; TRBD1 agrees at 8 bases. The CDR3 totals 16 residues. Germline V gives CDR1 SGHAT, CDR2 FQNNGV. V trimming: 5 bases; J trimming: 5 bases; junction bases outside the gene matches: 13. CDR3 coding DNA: TGTGCCAGCAGCCCCGGGCTCAGGGGGCCGGGGGAGACCCAGTACTTC. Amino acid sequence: CASSPGLRGPGETQYF.

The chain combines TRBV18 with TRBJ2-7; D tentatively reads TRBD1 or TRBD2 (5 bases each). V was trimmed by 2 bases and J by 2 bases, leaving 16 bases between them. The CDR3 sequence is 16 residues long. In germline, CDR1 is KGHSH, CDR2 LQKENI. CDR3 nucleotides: TGTGCCAGCTCACCAAATACAGGACTCTTAACCTACGAGCAGTACTTC. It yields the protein CASSPNTGLLTYEQYF.

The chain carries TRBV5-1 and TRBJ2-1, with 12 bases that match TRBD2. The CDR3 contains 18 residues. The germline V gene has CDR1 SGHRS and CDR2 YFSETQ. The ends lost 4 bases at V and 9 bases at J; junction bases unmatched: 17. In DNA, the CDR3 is TGCGCCAGCAGCAGAGGGACTAGCGGGTCGTTTTTCGCTGGTGAGCAGTTCTTC. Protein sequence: CASSRGTSGSFFAGEQFF.

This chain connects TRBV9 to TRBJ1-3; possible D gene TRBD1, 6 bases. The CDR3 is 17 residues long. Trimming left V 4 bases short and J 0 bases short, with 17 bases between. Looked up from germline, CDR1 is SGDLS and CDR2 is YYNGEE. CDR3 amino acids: CASSSRTGPSSGNTIYF. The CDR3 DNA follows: TGTGCCAGCAGCTCCAGAACAGGGCCCAGCTCTGGAAACACCATATATTTT.

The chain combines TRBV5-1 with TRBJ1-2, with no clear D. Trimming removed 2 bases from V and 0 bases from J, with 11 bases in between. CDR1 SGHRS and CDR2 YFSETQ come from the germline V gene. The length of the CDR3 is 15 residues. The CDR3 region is CASSLRNGPNYGYTF. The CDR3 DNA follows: TGCGCCAGCAGCTTACGAAACGGACCTAACTATGGCTACACCTTC.

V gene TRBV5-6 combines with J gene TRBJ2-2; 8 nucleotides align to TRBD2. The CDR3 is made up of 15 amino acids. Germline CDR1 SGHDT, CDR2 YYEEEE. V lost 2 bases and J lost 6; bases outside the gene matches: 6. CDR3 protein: CASSFTGGPAGELFF. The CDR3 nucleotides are TGTGCCAGCAGCTTTACGGGAGGGCCGGCCGGGGAGCTGTTTTTT.

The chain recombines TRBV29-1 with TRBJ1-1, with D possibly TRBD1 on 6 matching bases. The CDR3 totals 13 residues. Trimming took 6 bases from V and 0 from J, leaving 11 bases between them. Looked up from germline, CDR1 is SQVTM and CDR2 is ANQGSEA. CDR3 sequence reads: CSVHGQLNTEAFF. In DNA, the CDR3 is TGCAGCGTGCATGGACAGCTGAACACTGAAGCTTTCTTT.

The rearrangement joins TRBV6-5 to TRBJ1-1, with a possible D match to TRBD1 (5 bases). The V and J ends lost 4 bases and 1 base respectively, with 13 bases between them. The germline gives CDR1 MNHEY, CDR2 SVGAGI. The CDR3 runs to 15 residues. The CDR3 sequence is CASSLLGVENTEAFF. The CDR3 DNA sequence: TGTGCCAGCAGTTTACTGGGGGTAGAGAACACTGAAGCTTTCTTT.

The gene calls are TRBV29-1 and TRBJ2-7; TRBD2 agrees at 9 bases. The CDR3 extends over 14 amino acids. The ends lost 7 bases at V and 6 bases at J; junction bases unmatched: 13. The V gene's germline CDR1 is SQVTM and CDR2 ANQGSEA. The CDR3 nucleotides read TGCAGCGCCGGGCCGGGACTAGCATCAAGCGAGCAGTACTTC. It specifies CSAGPGLASSEQYF.